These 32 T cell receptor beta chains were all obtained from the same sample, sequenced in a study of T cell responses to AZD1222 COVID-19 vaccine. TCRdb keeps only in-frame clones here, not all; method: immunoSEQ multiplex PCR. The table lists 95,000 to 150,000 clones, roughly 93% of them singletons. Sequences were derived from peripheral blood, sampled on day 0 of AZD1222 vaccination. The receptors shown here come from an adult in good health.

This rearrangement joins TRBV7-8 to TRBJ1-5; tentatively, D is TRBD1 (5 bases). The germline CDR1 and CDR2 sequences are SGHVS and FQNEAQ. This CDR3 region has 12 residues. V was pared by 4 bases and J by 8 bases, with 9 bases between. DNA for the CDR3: TGTGCCAGCAGCTATCAGGGAGAGCCCCAGCATTTT. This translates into CASSYQGEPQHF.

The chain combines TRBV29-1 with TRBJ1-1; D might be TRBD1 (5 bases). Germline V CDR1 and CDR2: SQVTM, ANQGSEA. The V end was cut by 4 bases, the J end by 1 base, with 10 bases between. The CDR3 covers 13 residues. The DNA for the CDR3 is TGCAGCGTTGCGGGGCGCCCGAACACTGAAGCTTTCTTT. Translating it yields CSVAGRPNTEAFF.

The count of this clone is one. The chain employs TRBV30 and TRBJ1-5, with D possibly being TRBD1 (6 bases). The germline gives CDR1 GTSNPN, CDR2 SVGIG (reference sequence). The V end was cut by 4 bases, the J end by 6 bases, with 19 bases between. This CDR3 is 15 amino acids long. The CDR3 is CAWTPGDLFGQPQHF. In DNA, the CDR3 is TGTGCCTGGACTCCAGGGGATCTGTTCGGTCAGCCCCAGCATTTT.

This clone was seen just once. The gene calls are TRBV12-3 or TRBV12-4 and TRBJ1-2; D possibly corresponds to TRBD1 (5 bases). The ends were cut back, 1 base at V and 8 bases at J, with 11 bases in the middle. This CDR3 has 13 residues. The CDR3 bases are TGTGCCAGCAGTTTAGGGCAGGGCGGAGGCTACACCTTC. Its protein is CASSLGQGGGYTF.

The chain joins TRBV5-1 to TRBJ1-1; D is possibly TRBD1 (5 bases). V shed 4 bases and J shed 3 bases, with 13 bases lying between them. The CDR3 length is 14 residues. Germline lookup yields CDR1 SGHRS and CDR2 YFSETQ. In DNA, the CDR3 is TGCGCCAGCAGCCCCAGGGTAGGTTACACTGAAGCTTTCTTT. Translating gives CASSPRVGYTEAFF.

The CDR3 nucleotides are TGTGCCAGCTCACCGACAGGGTTTCGCACTGAAGCTTTCTTT. Its protein is CASSPTGFRTEAFF. This chain links TRBV18 with TRBJ1-1; 7 nucleotides line up with TRBD1. Per the germline V gene, CDR1 is KGHSH and CDR2 is LQKENI. After removal of 3 bases from V and 4 bases from J, the junction contained 5 bases not matched to a gene. CDR3 length: 14 residues.

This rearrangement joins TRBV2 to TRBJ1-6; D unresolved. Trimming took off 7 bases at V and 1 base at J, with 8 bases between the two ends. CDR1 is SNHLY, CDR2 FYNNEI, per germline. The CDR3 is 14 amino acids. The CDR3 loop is CASTPRSYNSPLHF. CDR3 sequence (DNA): TGTGCCAGCACACCCAGGTCCTATAATTCACCCCTCCACTTT. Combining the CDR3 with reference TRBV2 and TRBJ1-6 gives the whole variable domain EPEVTQTPSHQVTQMGQEVILRCVPISNHLYFYWYRQILGQKVEFLVSFYNNEISEKSEIFDDQFSVERPDGSNFTLKIRSTKLEDSAMYFCASTPRSYNSPLHFGNGTRLTVT.

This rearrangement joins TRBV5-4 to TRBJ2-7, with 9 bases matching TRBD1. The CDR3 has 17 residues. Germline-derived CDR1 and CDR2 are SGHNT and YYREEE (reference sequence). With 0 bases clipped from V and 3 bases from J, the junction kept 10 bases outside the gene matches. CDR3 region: CASSLESSGQGIYEQYF. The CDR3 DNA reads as TGTGCCAGCAGCTTGGAGTCTTCGGGACAGGGCATCTACGAGCAGTACTTC.

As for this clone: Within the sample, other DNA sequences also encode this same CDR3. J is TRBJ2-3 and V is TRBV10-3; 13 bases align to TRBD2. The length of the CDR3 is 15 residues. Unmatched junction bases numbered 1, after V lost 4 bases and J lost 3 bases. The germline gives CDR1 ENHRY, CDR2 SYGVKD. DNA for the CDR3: TGTGCCATCAGTGGACTAGCGGGAGGAACAGATACGCAGTATTTT. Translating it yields CAISGLAGGTDTQYF.

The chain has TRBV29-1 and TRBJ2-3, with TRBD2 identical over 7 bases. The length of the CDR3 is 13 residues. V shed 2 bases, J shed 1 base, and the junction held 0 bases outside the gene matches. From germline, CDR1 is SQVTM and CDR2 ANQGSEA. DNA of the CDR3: TGCAGCGTTGAACTAGCGGGCACAGATACGCAGTATTTT. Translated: CSVELAGTDTQYF.

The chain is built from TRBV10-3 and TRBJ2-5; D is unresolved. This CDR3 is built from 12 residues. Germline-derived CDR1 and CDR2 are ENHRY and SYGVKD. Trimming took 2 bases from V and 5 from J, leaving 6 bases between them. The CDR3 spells CAISEAMETQYF. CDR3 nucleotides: TGTGCCATCAGTGAGGCGATGGAGACCCAGTACTTC.

The CDR3 bases are TGTGCCAGCAGTGAGATTCCGACTAACACTGAAGCTTTCTTT. This sequence encodes CASSEIPTNTEAFF. The chain uses TRBV2 and TRBJ1-1; D gene ambiguous. Trimming took off 3 bases at V and 2 bases at J, with 10 bases between the two ends. Germline V gene lookup returns CDR1 SNHLY and CDR2 FYNNEI. The CDR3 is 14 amino acids.

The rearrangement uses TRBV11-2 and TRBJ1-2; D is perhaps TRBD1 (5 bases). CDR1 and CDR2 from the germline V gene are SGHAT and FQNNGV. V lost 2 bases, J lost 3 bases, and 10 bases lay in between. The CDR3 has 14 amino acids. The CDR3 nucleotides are TGTGCCAGCAGCTTAACTATGGGGGACTATGGCTACACCTTC. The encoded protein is CASSLTMGDYGYTF.

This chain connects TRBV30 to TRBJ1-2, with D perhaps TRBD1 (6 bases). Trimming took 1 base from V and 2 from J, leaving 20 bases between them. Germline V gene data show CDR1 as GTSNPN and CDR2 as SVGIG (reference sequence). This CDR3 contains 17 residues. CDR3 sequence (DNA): TGTGCCTGGAGTGCCTTACCCGGGCGGGACACAAACTATGGCTACACCTTC. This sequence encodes CAWSALPGRDTNYGYTF.

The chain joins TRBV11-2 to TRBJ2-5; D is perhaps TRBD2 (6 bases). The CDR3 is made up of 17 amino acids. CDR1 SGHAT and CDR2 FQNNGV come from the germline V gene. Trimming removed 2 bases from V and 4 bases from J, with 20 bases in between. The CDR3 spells CASSLTFRLAWGETQYF. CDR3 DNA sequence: TGTGCCAGCAGCTTAACCTTCAGGCTAGCGTGGGGAGAGACCCAGTACTTC.

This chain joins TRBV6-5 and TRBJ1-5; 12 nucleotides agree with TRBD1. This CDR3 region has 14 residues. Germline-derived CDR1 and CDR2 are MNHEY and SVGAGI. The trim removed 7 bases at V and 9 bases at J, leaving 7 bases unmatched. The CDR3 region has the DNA TGTGCCAGCAAGAAGGGACAGGGGGCTCGGCCCCAGCATTTT. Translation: CASKKGQGARPQHF.

The CDR3 spells CASSPGHNEQFF. CDR3 nucleotide sequence: TGTGCCAGCAGCCCGGGACACAATGAGCAGTTCTTC. The V and J genes are TRBV2 and TRBJ2-1, with D perhaps being TRBD1 or TRBD2 (5 bases each). The V and J ends lost 6 bases and 5 bases respectively, with 8 bases between them. The germline gives CDR1 SNHLY, CDR2 FYNNEI. This CDR3 contains 12 residues. Full variable domain (missing parts from reference TRBV2 and TRBJ2-1): EPEVTQTPSHQVTQMGQEVILRCVPISNHLYFYWYRQILGQKVEFLVSFYNNEISEKSEIFDDQFSVERPDGSNFTLKIRSTKLEDSAMYFCASSPGHNEQFFGPGTRLTVL.

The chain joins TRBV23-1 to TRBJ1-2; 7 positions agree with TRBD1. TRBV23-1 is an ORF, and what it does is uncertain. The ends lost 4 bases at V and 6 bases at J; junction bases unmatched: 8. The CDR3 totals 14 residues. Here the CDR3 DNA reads TGCGCCAGCAGTCGTAACAGGGGCGTGGATGGCTACACCTTC. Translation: CASSRNRGVDGYTF.

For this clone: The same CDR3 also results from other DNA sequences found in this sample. The DNA of the CDR3 is TGTGCCAGCTCACCAGGGGAGAACACTGAAGCTTTCTTT. This codes for CASSPGENTEAFF. This chain links TRBV18 with TRBJ1-1, with no clear D. The CDR3 is 13 residues long. The V end lost 2 bases, the J end lost 1 base, and 5 bases lay between the germline ends. Looked up from germline, CDR1 is KGHSH and CDR2 is LQKENI.

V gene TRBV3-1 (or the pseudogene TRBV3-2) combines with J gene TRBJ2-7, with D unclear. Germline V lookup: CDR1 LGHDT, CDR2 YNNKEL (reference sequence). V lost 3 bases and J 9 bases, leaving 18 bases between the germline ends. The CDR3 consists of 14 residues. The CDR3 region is CASSQDPFDSRQYF. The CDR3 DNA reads TGTGCCAGCAGCCAGGACCCCTTTGACTCCCGGCAGTACTTC.

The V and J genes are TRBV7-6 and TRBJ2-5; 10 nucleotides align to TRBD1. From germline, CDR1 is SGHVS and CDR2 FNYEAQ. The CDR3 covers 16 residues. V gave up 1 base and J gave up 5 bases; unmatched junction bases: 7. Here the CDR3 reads CASSLGPGQGLETQYF. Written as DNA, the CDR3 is TGTGCCAGCAGCTTAGGGCCGGGACAGGGGTTGGAGACCCAGTACTTC.

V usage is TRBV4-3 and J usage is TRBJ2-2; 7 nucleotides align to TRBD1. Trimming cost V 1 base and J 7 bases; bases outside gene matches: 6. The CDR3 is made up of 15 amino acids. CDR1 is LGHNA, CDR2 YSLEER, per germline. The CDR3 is CASSQADRVDGELFF. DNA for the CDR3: TGCGCCAGCAGCCAAGCCGACAGGGTGGACGGGGAGCTGTTTTTT.

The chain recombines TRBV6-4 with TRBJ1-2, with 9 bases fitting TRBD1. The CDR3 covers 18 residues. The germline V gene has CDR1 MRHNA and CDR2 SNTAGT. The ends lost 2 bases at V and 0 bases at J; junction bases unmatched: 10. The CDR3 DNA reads TGTGCCAGCAGTGACCGGAGGGACAGGGAGATTTCTAACTATGGCTACACCTTC. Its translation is CASSDRRDREISNYGYTF.

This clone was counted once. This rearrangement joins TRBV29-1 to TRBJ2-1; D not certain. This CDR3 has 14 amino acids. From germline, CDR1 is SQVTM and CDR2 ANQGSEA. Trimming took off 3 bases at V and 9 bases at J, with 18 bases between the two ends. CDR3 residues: CSVDKDTHSGEQFF. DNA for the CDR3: TGCAGCGTTGACAAGGATACCCACTCGGGTGAGCAGTTCTTC.

CDR3 sequence (DNA): TGTGCCAGCTCAACAACTAGCGGGAGGGCCGGCGGGGAGCTGTTTTTT. Translated, it gives CASSTTSGRAGGELFF. The genes are TRBV18 and TRBJ2-2; 13 bases fit TRBD2. V gave up 5 bases and J gave up 7 bases; unmatched junction bases: 7. The length of the CDR3 is 16 residues. CDR1 is KGHSH, CDR2 LQKENI, per germline.

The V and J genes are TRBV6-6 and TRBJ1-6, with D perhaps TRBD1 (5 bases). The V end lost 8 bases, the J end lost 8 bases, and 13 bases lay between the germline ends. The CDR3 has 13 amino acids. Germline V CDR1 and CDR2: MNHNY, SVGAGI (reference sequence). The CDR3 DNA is TGTGCCAGCGGTGTCCCGGGGGATTCACCCCTCCACTTT. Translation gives CASGVPGDSPLHF.

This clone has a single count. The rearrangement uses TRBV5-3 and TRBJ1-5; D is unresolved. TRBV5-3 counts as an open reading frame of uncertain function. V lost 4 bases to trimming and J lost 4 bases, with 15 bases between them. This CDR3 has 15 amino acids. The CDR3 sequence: CARSVAGSRNQPQHF. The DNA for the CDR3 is TGTGCCAGAAGCGTGGCGGGCAGCAGAAATCAGCCCCAGCATTTT.

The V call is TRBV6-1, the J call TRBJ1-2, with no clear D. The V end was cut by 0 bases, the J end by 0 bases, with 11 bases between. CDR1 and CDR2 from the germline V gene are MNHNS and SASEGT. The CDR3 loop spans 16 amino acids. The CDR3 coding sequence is TGTGCCAGCAGTGAAGCGGGAGGGCGGCCTAACTATGGCTACACCTTC. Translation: CASSEAGGRPNYGYTF.

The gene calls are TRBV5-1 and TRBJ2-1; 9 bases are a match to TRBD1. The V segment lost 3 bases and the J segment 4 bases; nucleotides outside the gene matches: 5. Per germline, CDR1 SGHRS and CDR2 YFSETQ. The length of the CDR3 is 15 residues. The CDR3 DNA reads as TGCGCCAGCAGCTCCACGGGACAGGGATACAATGAGCAGTTCTTC. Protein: CASSSTGQGYNEQFF.

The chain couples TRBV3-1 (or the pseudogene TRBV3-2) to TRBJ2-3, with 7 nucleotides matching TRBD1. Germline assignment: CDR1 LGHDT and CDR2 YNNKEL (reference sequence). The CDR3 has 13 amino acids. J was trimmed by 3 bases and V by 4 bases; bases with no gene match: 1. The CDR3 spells CASSPTGTDTQYF. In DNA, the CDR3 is TGTGCCAGCAGCCCGACAGGGACAGATACGCAGTATTTT.

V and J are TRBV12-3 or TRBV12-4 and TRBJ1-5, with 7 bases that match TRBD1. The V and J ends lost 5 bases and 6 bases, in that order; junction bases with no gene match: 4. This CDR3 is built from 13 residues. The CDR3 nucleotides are TGTGCCAGCAGTCCAGACAGGGTTCAGCCCCAGCATTTT. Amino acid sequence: CASSPDRVQPQHF.

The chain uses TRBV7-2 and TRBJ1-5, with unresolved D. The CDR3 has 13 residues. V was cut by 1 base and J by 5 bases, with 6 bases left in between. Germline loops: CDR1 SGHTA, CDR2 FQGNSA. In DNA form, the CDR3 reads TGTGCCAGCAGCTTAGGCGTTCATCAGCCCCAGCATTTT. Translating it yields CASSLGVHQPQHF.